This entry features one TCR beta chain sequence. It lacks a known antigen. No clone much larger than this one lies a single base away; base qualities are absent. This sample was taken from a study of cytomegalovirus exposure and HLA in healthy donors (TCRdb year 2017). Turning to the overall study: An earlier analysis of roughly 500 of the donors reported over 250 Gb of sequence data and about 120 million unique TCR beta sequences obtained from roughly 180 million T cells. An early release that covered several hundred HLA-typed donors contained about 300 gigabases of sequencing data and tens of millions of unique TCR sequences. Among the roughly 400 genotyped donors, roughly 80% belonged to the genetic ancestry cluster associated with self-reported Caucasian donors. The study was designed to test whether signatures of past pathogen exposure could be identified by cataloging public T cell receptors. The T cell repertoires of under 700 subjects were profiled by immunosequencing and related to cytomegalovirus serostatus. Along with the approximately 670-subject first cohort, a separate validation cohort of around 110 different subjects was used. The study combined high-throughput TCR immunosequencing, statistical association of individual TCRs with disease status, and machine learning to predict cytomegalovirus infection status. A later analysis re-examined previously published TCR beta repertoires from roughly 650 donors and added high-resolution HLA genotyping to investigate patterns of TCR occurrence. Rather than using new phenotypic data, the later analysis identified candidate immune exposures from TCR beta sequences and from how often those sequences occurred across donors. To decide whether each TCR beta V gene segment behaved as functional or pseudogenic, an earlier analysis of some 600 of the donors relied on high-throughput TCR beta sequencing. Alongside the repertoire data, information on donor age, sex, ethnicity and CMV serostatus was compiled. In a later genetic analysis, genome-wide SNP genotypes for about 60% of the 666 donors were used, and that subset was treated as a discovery cohort. All discovery cohort repertoires had been generated using a single sequencing platform. HLA typing covered class I and class II loci at four-digit resolution. The number of donors typed differed by locus, with roughly 629-640 for A, B, C, DRB1 and DQB1, roughly 520 for DQA1, 600 to 610 for DPA1, and over 400 for DPB1. Because of strong linkage in the cohort, roughly five DR-DQ haplotypes were treated as single units for association and clustering. Among 300 to 450 genotyped donors of the cohort, an average of 235,054 unique TCR beta nucleotide sequences were sequenced per donor, 15% to 20% of them non-productive. Results the study describes overall, beyond this receptor: Most TCR sequences were observed very rarely across donors, whereas some public TCRs were present in many individuals. A later analysis found that TCR association rates varied across HLA loci, with DRB1 alleles showing the most associated TCRs and HLA-C alleles the fewest. Because counts were too low, about 18 rarely observed V segments, including chromosome 9 orphons, were excluded from the earlier analysis of around 590 of the donors. Only TCR beta chains were sequenced in this cohort, and the absence of alpha or paired-chain data limited detectable features. Because some donors lacked HLA typing at each locus, the association tests relied only on the typed subset. Linkage disequilibrium might explain the correlated functional status among segregating V segments, but an unknown experimental factor could not be ruled out. In a later analysis, most CMV-associated TCR beta chains were found to appear HLA-restricted, with HLA associations seemingly driven largely by CMV exposure. The study listed around 160 TCR beta chains as associated with cytomegalovirus. It was suggested by the authors that the approach could potentially be generalized to other disease states and immunological phenotypes. Specific HLA alleles were associated with more than 15,000 TCR beta sequences at a false discovery rate of 0.05 in a later analysis. A later analysis found that HLA-associated TCR beta chains were more clonally expanded and had lower generation probabilities than equally common non-associated chains. A cluster of highly shared sequence variants was judged likely to be a technical artifact of the sequencing pipeline. The presence/absence analyses assumed that sequencing depth was roughly uniform across donors, and that assumption may not be true. CMV serostatus was the only immune exposure information available for the cohort. The classifier was reported to diagnose cytomegalovirus status with high specificity and sensitivity in both the original and validation cohorts. Assigning TCR associations to individual alleles was difficult when HLA alleles, especially DR and DQ, strongly co-occurred. An association between a missense DCLRE1C variant and V-gene and J-gene trimming of TCR beta chains was found in a later genetic analysis and replicated in an independent cohort. In a later analysis, several top co-occurrence clusters were reported to appear linked to parvovirus B19, influenza, CMV and Epstein-Barr virus. A further reported finding was that TCR beta sequences accurately predicted the HLA-A and HLA-B alleles for most subjects in the first cohort. A later genetic analysis reported fewer N-insertions in productive TCRs among donors in an Asian-associated ancestry cluster than the approximately 670-donor mean. In an earlier analysis of some 640 of the donors, most TCR beta V segments were observed in productive rearrangements about 87% or about 30% of the time, broadly matching IMGT annotations. A few of the identified cytomegalovirus-associated TCR beta chains were confirmed in vitro to be specific for cytomegalovirus antigens.

Library preparation employed the immunoSEQ multiplex PCR assay. For the multiplex PCR, a mixture combining 60 forward primers for TCR Vbeta segments and 13 reverse primers for TCR Jbeta segments was used. A multiplex PCR assay on genomic DNA amplified the CDR3 region of rearranged TCR beta genes. The Illumina HiSeq System was used to sequence the amplified TCR beta libraries as 87-base-pair reads. For the original study's pipeline: Across the roughly 640 repertoires, a later analysis counted 80 million or so unique TCR beta chains, 8.5 million to 12 million of which were shared by at least two donors. A nearest-neighbor algorithm error-corrected the raw reads and collapsed the reads into unique sequences, merging closely related sequences to remove PCR and sequencing errors. Alignment of CDR3 sequences to IMGT reference sequences was used to assign V, D and J gene segments. For a sequence to be retained, a match of at least six nucleotides to both a V gene segment and a J gene segment was required. Rearrangements were classified as productive when the CDR3 lacked stop codons and remained in frame with V and J, and all other rearrangements were classified as non-productive. Following IMGT convention, CDR3 was defined as the stretch from the second conserved V-encoded cysteine up to the conserved J-encoded phenylalanine. In an earlier analysis of some 550 of the donors, sequences lacking an unambiguous match to a single V gene segment were excluded. An earlier analysis of almost 600 of the donors classified V segments as functional when productive rearrangements were above 56.7% and as segregating when the standard deviation between donors was above 5%. A statistical classification framework was developed to diagnose cytomegalovirus status using the catalog of TCR beta chain sequences. A later analysis assigned V and J genes by comparing TCR nucleotide sequences with IMGT/GENE-DB human TR gene sequences. The TCRdist pipeline was used in a later analysis to assign CDR3 sequences and most-parsimonious VDJ recombination scenarios. In a later analysis, each TCR beta chain was defined by its CDR3 amino acid sequence together with its V-gene family, and reads lacking a unique V-gene family were excluded. To address suspected cross-contamination and a sequencing artifact, a later analysis removed approximately 600 highly shared, low-generation-probability nucleotide sequences. A later analysis calculated a clonal expansion index for each public chain from normalized within-repertoire ranks of inferred template counts. A later analysis computed generation probabilities with a VDJ recombination model fitted to out-of-frame rearrangements, and checked the results against IGoR. In a later analysis, hypergeometric tests were used to score TCR-TCR, TCR-HLA and TCR-CMV co-occurrence, with a repertoire-size bias correction applied to TCR pairs. To estimate false discovery rates, a later analysis permuted the HLA or CMV assignments 20 times. A later analysis grouped co-occurring TCRs with DBSCAN, adding TCRdist sequence similarity when clustering within HLA-allele-positive subsets. Co-occurrence clustering excluded repertoires with fewer than 30,000 or more than 120,000 public chains, plus five with anomalous nucleotide sharing. TCRdb provides this immuneACCESS table in a form limited to in-frame rearrangements. Some clones are lacking; in checked studies, under half of them reflect an unresolved V gene, and why the rest are absent is not known. V and J calls plus clone size are reproduced from that table; the DNA served to infer D and trimming. Within this sample are about 60,000 clones, with 65% to 80% of them counted one time only. Over 30% of the sample rests with the top ten.

In total, 666 healthy bone marrow donors made up the cohort. All cohort members were sampled while nominally healthy, although unrecorded immune exposures were likely present. The donor tested CMV seropositive, placing the donor among the approximately 290 seropositive members of the cohort. A peripheral blood sample was collected from each donor, and TCR beta sequencing was performed on peripheral blood mononuclear cells. The Qiagen DNeasy Blood Extraction Kit was used to extract genomic DNA from the blood cell samples. The sample consisted of PBMCs. The sequence derives from a man aged 40-55 years in good health and CMV-seropositive.

The nucleotides are TGCGCCAGCAGCTCCTACGGACGGACTACTGGAAACACCATATATTTT. Protein translation: CASSSYGRTTGNTIYF. The sequence links TRBV5-1 to TRBJ1-3, with the D gene uncertain. Sequences SGHRS (CDR1) and YFSETQ (CDR2) are obtained from the germline V gene. Trimming at the junction amounts to 3 bases on V and 2 bases on J, and the germline ends lie 15 bases apart. The CDR3 starts with the cysteine, ends with the phenylalanine, and has 16 residues. Kept here is only the CDR3 DNA, which spans 48 bases and is read in frame from base 1.